This T cell receptor (beta chain) appears in the sequencing data of a study of T-cell reconstitution after alpha-beta-depleted transplantation in children. Library preparation (for TCRbeta) was performed with unique molecular identifiers. TCRdb analysed the PCR reads with MiXCR anew, one entry per CDR3 protein. The sample consists of fewer than 750,000 distinct CDR3 sequences, about 23% of them appearing once. Study findings and constraints: The high TCRbeta diversity at day 60 in some patients came from surviving recipient T cells and thymic progenitors.

This clonotype has just a few counts. What it binds is unknown. The specimen was PBMCs, mostly from graft donor cells, collected 360 days after TCRalphabeta/CD19-depleted stem cell transplant. The receptor comes from a boy under three years old who had a stem cell transplant for acute myeloid leukemia, so the T cells may come from the graft donor.

The CDR3 DNA is TGCAGTGCTAGAGATGGGTCGCAGCCCCAGCATTTT. Amino acid sequence: CSARDGSQPQHF. The chain employs TRBV20-1 and TRBJ1-5, with D unresolved. Looked up from germline, CDR1 is DFQATT and CDR2 is SNEGSKA (reference sequence). V was pared by 0 bases and J by 7 bases, with 7 bases between. The length of the CDR3 is 12 residues.